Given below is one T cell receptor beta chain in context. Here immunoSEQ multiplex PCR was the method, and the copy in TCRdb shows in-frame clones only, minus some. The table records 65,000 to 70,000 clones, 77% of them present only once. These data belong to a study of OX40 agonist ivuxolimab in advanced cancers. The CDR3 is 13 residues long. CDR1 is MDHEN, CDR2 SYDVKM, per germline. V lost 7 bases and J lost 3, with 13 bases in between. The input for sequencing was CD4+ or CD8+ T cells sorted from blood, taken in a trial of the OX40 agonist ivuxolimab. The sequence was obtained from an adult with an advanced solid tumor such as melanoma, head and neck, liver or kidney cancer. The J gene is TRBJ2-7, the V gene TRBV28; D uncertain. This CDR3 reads CASTSASLYEQYF. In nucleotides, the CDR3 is TGTGCCAGCACCTCCGCGTCGCTCTACGAGCAGTACTTC.